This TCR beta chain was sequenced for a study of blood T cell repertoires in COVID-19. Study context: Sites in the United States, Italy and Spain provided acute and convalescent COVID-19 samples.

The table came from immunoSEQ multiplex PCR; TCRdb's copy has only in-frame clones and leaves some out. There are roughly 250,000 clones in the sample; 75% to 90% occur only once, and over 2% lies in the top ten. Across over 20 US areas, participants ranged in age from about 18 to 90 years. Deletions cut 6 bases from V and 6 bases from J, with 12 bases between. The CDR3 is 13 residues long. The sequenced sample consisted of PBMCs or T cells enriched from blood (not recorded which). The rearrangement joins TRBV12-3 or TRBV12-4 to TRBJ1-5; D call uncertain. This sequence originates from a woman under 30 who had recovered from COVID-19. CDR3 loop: CASRAPGGQPQHF. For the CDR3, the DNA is TGTGCCAGCAGGGCCCCCGGAGGTCAGCCCCAGCATTTT.